These T cell receptor beta chains were read from a single sample in a study of blood T cell repertoires in COVID-19. Clones were read by immunoSEQ multiplex PCR, and TCRdb kept only the in-frame ones, dropping some. The sample has 60,000 to 85,000 clones; 80% to 90% are singletons. Sequencing was performed on peripheral blood. The receptors originated from a woman of 80 years or more with active or convalescent COVID-19. Both conserved end residues are part of each CDR3. The order of the fields is D gene, clone size, V gene, J gene, CDR3 DNA, CDR3 protein. A D gene is named only where the DNA matches it firmly. Size is stated for part of the rows, as once, few or many counts, or as a class when the clone is expanded.

NA,NA,TRBV11-3,TRBJ2-7,TGTGCCAGCAGCTTATTCGGGGGTTACGAGCAGTACTTC,CASSLFGGYEQYF
TRBD1,NA,TRBV6-5,TRBJ1-4,TGTGCCAGCAGTCAGGACAGGGGGGAGGAAAAACTGTTTTTT,CASSQDRGEEKLFF
TRBD2,NA,TRBV9,TRBJ2-3,TGTGCCAGCAGCGTACTAGCGGGGGGGCCAGATACGCAGTATTTT,CASSVLAGGPDTQYF
TRBD1,NA,TRBV11-3,TRBJ2-2,TGTGCCAGCAGCTTGGAACAGGGGGCCCACACCGGGGAGCTGTTTTTT,CASSLEQGAHTGELFF
TRBD1,NA,TRBV5-1,TRBJ2-7,TGCGCCAGCAGGCGTGAACCGGGACAGGGATCCTACGAGCAGTACTTC,CASRREPGQGSYEQYF
NA,NA,TRBV6-5,TRBJ2-7,TGTGCCAGCAGTTACTTCCAGGGAGGCGACACCTACGAGCAGTACTTC,CASSYFQGGDTYEQYF
NA,NA,TRBV19,TRBJ2-7,TGTGCCAGTAGTATAGGACAGGGAGGCGTTTACGAGCAGTACTTC,CASSIGQGGVYEQYF
NA,NA,TRBV20-1,TRBJ1-5,TGCAGCCTGGGGGGAGATCAGCCCCAGCATTTT,CSLGGDQPQHF
TRBD1,NA,TRBV7-2,TRBJ1-2,TGTGCCAGCAGCTTATTGGGACAGAACTATGGCTACACCTTC,CASSLLGQNYGYTF
TRBD1,NA,TRBV7-9,TRBJ1-6,TGTGCCAGCAGCTTAACAGGGGGGGATTCACCCCTCCACTTT,CASSLTGGDSPLHF
NA,once,TRBV21-1,TRBJ1-5,TGTGCCAGCAGCAAGAGTCCGGGCAATCAGCCCCAGCATTTT,CASSKSPGNQPQHF
NA,NA,TRBV11-2,TRBJ1-1,TGTGCCAGCAGCCCCGGGGGGTATGAAGCTTTCTTT,CASSPGGYEAFF
NA,NA,TRBV30,TRBJ1-5,TGTGCCTGGGGAGGACAGCCTAGCAATCAGCCCCAGCATTTT,CAWGGQPSNQPQHF
TRBD2,NA,TRBV5-5,TRBJ2-1,TGTGCCAGCAGCCCCTGGGCGGGGGGCTACAATGAGCAGTTCTTC,CASSPWAGGYNEQFF
NA,NA,TRBV6-2/TRBV6-3,TRBJ2-7,TGTGCCAGCAGTTACACAGATCCAAACGAGCAGTACTTC,CASSYTDPNEQYF
TRBD1,NA,TRBV19,TRBJ2-4,TGTGCCACTAGGGACAGGGAGATGGACATTCAGTACTTC,CATRDREMDIQYF
NA,NA,TRBV28,TRBJ1-6,TGTGCCAGCAGCGTTGACAGGAATAATTCACCCCTCCACTTT,CASSVDRNNSPLHF
TRBD1,NA,TRBV7-2,TRBJ1-2,TGTGCCAGCAGCTTTCCTTTGGGACAGGGCAATGGCTACACCTTC,CASSFPLGQGNGYTF
TRBD2,once,TRBV5-4,TRBJ2-1,TGTGCCAGCAGCCCCGGGACTAGACCGTATGAGCAGTTCTTC,CASSPGTRPYEQFF
TRBD1,NA,TRBV5-1,TRBJ1-5,TGCGCCAGCAGAAACACCGGGACAGAGAATCAGCCCCAGCATTTT,CASRNTGTENQPQHF
NA,NA,TRBV5-1,TRBJ1-3,TGCGCCAGCAGCTTGTTATCCCCCCGGTTAGCTGGAAACACCATATATTTT,CASSLLSPRLAGNTIYF
NA,NA,TRBV29-1,TRBJ1-1,TGCAGCGTCGAAACGACAGCGAACACTGAAGCTTTCTTT,CSVETTANTEAFF
TRBD2,once,TRBV5-1,TRBJ2-3,TGCGCCAGCAGCCCGCAAGTATTAGCGGGGGGGCTCCCAGATACGCAGTATTTT,CASSPQVLAGGLPDTQYF
NA,NA,TRBV20-1,TRBJ1-2,TGCAGTGCTAACCACTTCCCTAGCACCTTC,CSANHFPSTF
TRBD2,NA,TRBV29-1,TRBJ2-2,TGCAGCGTTGCCAGTAGCGGGGCCGGGGAGCTGTTTTTT,CSVASSGAGELFF
NA,NA,TRBV12-3/TRBV12-4,TRBJ1-1,TGTGCCAGCAGTTCTACGGGGTACACTGAAGCTTTCTTT,CASSSTGYTEAFF
NA,NA,TRBV6-4,TRBJ1-1,TGTGCCAGCAGCCACCAGGGTGGCACTGAAGCTTTCTTT,CASSHQGGTEAFF
NA,NA,TRBV28,TRBJ1-4,TGTGCCAGCAGAACAGGGTTGTGGTTGGGGGATGAAAAACTGTTTTTT,CASRTGLWLGDEKLFF
NA,NA,TRBV5-1,TRBJ1-6,TGCGCCAGCAGCTTAGGGACTCCAAATTCACCCCTCCACTTT,CASSLGTPNSPLHF
TRBD1,NA,TRBV20-1,TRBJ1-1,TGCAGTGCTAGTTACAGGGGCCGAAACGCTGAAGCTTTCTTT,CSASYRGRNAEAFF
TRBD1,NA,TRBV7-2,TRBJ1-1,TGTGCCAGCAGCTACCACGACAGGGACACTGAAGCTTTCTTT,CASSYHDRDTEAFF
NA,NA,TRBV5-4,TRBJ2-5,TGTGCCAGCAGCTTGGATAGGAGGGAGACCCAGTACTTC,CASSLDRRETQYF
TRBD1,NA,TRBV11-2,TRBJ1-1,TGTGCCAGCAGCTTCGACAGGGGTCGTAGGAACACTGAAGCTTTCTTT,CASSFDRGRRNTEAFF
TRBD1,once,TRBV4-3,TRBJ2-7,TGCGCCAGCAGCCAAGGGACAGGCCTCTACGAGCAGTACTTC,CASSQGTGLYEQYF
TRBD1,NA,TRBV29-1,TRBJ1-1,TGCAGCGGGACAGGGATGAACACTGAAGCTTTCTTT,CSGTGMNTEAFF
NA,NA,TRBV5-5,TRBJ1-5,TGTGCCAGCAGCTTTCGGGGGGCTAGCAATCAGCCCCAGCATTTT,CASSFRGASNQPQHF
NA,few,TRBV7-9,TRBJ2-7,TGTGCCAGCAGCGCCACAGGGATGGCGAGTTACGAGCAGTACTTC,CASSATGMASYEQYF
TRBD1,NA,TRBV10-3,TRBJ1-2,TGTGCCATCGCTGGGACAGGGTATGGCTACACCTTC,CAIAGTGYGYTF
NA,NA,TRBV15,TRBJ1-2,TGTGCCACCAGCAGGGCGGGGCGGGAAAACTATGGCTACACCTTC,CATSRAGRENYGYTF
NA,once,TRBV27,TRBJ2-6,TGTGCCACCGCCGGACAGTCCGGGGCCAACGTCCTGACTTTC,CATAGQSGANVLTF
NA,few,TRBV7-9,TRBJ1-4,TGTGCCAGCAGTGCGCTCTCAACTAATGAAAAACTGTTTTTT,CASSALSTNEKLFF
NA,NA,TRBV2,TRBJ2-2,TGTGCCAGCAGTGAAACGACAGGCACCGGGGAGCTGTTTTTT,CASSETTGTGELFF
NA,NA,TRBV10-1,TRBJ1-1,TGCGCCAGTACTCGCTTTTGGGGGGACCTGGGGGGCACTGAAGCTTTCTTT,CASTRFWGDLGGTEAFF
TRBD2,NA,TRBV28,TRBJ2-3,TGTGCCAGCAGTTTTACCGGGCGGGGGAGGTCAGATACGCAGTATTTT,CASSFTGRGRSDTQYF